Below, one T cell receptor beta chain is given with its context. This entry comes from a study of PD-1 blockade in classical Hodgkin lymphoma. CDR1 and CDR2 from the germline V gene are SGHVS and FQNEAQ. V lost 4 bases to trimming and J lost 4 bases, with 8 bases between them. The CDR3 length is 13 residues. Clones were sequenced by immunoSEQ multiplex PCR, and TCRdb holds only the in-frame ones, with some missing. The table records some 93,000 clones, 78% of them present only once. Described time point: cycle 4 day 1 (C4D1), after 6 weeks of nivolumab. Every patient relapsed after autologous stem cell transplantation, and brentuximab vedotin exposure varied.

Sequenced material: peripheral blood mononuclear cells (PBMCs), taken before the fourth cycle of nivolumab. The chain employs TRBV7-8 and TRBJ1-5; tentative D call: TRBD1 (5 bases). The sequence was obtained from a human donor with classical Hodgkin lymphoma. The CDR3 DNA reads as TGTGCCAGCAGCTGGGGGATTAATCAGCCCCAGCATTTT. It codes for CASSWGINQPQHF.